This T cell receptor beta chain was obtained from a study of blood T cells in healthy people across ages. Together with a sample-barcoded 5' primer, a J-beta primer mix was included in a second PCR lasting about 7 to 11 cycles. Each cDNA molecule was tagged by a template-switch adaptor that had 12 random nucleotides. Each CDR3 protein gets one entry after TCRdb re-called the 5' RACE reads with MiXCR. The sample includes over 750,000 distinct CDR3 sequences, 20% to 30% of them seen just once. Germline CDR1 reads SQVTM; CDR2 reads ANQGSEA. V was shortened by 8 bases and J by 0 bases, with 11 bases between the two germline ends. This CDR3 spans 13 amino acids. These data were likewise used in another study, on T cells of mothers and their children. This second study notes: A slight, non-significant increase in overlap was found for related mother-child pairs relative to unrelated pairs.

The V gene is TRBV29-1, the J gene TRBJ2-1, with D possibly being TRBD2 (5 bases). Sequencing input: blood. This TCR was recovered from a boy younger than 18 in good health. The chain's CDR3 is CSTLASSYNEQFF. The CDR3 DNA sequence: TGCAGCACTCTAGCTAGCTCCTACAATGAGCAGTTCTTC.